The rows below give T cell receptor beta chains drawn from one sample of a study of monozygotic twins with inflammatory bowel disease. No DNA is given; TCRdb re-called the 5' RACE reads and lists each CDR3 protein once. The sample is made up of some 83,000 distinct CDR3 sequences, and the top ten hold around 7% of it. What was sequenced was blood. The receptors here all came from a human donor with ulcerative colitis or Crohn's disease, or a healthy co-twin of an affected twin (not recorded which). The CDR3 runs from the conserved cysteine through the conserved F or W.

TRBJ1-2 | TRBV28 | CASTLVDNYGYTF
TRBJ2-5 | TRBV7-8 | CASSSLHREIQETQYF
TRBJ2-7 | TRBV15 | CATSEGSGTVAYEQYF
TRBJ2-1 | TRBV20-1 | CSASPGQTFYNEQFF
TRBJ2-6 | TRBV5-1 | CASSPRSEGANVLTF
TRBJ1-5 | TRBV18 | CASSPPHRGGGQPQHF
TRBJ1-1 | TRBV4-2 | CASSQRRGRMNTEAFF
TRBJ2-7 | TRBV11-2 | CASSLMLTDPYEQYF
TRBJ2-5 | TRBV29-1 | CSVEGPGRQETQYF
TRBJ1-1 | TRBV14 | CASSQPGQGDTEAFF
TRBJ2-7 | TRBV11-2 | CASRWGGNPSYEQYF
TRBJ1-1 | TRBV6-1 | CASSERRGDTEAFF
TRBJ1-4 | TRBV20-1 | CSAGSRDSQFF
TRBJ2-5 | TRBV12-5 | CASGQSRDLHQETQYF
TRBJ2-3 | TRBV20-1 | CSARDYERGGLDTQYF
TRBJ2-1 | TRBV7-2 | CASSLRTAYEQFF
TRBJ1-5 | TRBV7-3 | CASSPLTAGQSYSNQPQHF
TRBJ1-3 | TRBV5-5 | CASSLALSTSGNTIYF
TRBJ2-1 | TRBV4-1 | CASSHKGNEQFF
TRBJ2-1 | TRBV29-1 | CSVEINRQEQFF
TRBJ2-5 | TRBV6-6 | CASSYRETQYF
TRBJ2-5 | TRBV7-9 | CASSSTETQYF
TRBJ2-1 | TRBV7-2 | CASSLEGGGAQEQFF
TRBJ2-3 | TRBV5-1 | CASSLEQGTDTQYF
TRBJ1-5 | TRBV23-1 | CASSNRIDRGNQPQHF
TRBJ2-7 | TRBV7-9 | CASSWDYYEQYF
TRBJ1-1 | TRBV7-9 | CASSSTNRGAFF
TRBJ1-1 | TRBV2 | CASSRDTEAFF
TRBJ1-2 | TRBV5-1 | CASSLSSGKGGYTF
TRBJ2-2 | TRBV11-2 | CASSLRKGARANTGELFF
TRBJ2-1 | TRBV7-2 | CASSSPRYGTVYNEQFF
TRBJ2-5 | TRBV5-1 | CASSLAAYQETQYF
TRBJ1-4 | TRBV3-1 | CASSQLGPTATNEKLFF
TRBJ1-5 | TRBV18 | CASSPTEYQPQHF
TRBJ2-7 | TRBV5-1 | CASSLAAGSYEQYF
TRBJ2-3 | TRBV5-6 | CASSSLRWRTGRPDTQYF
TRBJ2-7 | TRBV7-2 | CASSSPVDEQYF
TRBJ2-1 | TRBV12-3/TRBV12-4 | CASSSPSALAGGLSEQFF
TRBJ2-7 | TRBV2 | CASSEAAWAEQYF
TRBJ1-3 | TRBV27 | CASGLRRAGNTIYF
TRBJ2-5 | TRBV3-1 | CASSRQSETQYF
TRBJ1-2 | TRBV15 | CATSRGVRQTNYGYTF
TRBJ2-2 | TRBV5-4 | CASSMPGFQTGELFF
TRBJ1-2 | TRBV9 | CASSVGAGVCTF
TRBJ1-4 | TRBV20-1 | CSARSYLQAQGEKLFF
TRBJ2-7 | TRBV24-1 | CATSEWTGGSWEQYF